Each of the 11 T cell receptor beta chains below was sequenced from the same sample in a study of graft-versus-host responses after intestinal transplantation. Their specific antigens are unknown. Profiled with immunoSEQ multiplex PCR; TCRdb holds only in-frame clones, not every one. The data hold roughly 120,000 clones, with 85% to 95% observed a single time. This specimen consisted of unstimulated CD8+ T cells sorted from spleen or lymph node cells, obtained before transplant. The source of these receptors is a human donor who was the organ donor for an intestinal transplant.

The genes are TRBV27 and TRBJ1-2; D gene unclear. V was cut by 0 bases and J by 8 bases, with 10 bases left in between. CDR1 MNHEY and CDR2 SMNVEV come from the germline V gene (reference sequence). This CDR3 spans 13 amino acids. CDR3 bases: TGTGCCAGCAGTTTATCGGGCGATGGGGGCTACACCTTC. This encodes CASSLSGDGGYTF.

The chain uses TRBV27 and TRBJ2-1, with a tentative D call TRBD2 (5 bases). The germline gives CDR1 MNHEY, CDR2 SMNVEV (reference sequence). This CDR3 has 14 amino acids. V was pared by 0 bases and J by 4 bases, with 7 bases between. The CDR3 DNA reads TGTGCCAGCAGTTTATCAGGACTGTACAATGAGCAGTTCTTC. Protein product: CASSLSGLYNEQFF.

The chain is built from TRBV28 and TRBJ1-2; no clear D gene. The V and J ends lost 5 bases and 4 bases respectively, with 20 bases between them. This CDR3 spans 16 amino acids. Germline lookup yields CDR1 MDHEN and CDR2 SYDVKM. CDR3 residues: CASSLPFGSLVYGYTF. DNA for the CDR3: TGTGCCAGCAGTCTACCCTTTGGCTCCTTGGTCTATGGCTACACCTTC.

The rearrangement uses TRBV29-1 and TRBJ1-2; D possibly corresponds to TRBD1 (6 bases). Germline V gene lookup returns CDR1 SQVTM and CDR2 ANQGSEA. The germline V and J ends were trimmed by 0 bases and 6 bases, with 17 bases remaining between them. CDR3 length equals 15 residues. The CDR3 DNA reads TGCAGCGTTGAAGATTATCACAGGGTAACGGATGGCTACACCTTC. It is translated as CSVEDYHRVTDGYTF. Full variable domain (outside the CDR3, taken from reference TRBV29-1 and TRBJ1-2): SAVISQKPSRDICQRGTSLTIQCQVDSQVTMMFWYRQQPGQSLTLIATANQGSEATYESGFVIDKFPISRPNLTFSTLTVSNMSPEDSSIYLCSVEDYHRVTDGYTFGSGTRLTVV.

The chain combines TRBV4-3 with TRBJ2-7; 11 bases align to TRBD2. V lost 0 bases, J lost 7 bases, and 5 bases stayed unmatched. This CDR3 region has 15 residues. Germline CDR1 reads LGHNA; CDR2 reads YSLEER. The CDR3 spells CASSQDLLAGEEQYF. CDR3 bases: TGCGCCAGCAGCCAAGATTTACTAGCGGGAGAGGAGCAGTACTTC.

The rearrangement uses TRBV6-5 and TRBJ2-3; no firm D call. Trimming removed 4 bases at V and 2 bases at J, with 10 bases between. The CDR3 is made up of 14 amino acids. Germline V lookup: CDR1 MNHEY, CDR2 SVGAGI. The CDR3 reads CASSSGLYTDTQYF. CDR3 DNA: TGTGCCAGCAGTTCGGGCCTATACACAGATACGCAGTATTTT.

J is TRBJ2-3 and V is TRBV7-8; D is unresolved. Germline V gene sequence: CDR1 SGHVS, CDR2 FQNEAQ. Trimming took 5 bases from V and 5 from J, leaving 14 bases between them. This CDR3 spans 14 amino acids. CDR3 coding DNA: TGTGCCAGCAGCAACGCCTTCCCTCGAGATACGCAGTATTTT. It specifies CASSNAFPRDTQYF.

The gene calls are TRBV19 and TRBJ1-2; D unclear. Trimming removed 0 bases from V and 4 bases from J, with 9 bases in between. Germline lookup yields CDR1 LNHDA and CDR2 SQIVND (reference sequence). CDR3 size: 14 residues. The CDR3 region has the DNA TGTGCCAGTAGTATAGACGGGGTTTCCTATGGCTACACCTTC. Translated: CASSIDGVSYGYTF.

The CDR3 bases are TGTGCCAGCAGTTTTTTCGGTCAGCCACTACCAAATCAGCCCCAGCATTTT. Amino acids: CASSFFGQPLPNQPQHF. The chain combines TRBV28 with TRBJ1-5; unclear D gene. The V end lost 3 bases, the J end lost 4 bases, and 19 bases lay between the germline ends. The V gene's germline CDR1 is MDHEN and CDR2 SYDVKM. The CDR3 is 17 residues long.

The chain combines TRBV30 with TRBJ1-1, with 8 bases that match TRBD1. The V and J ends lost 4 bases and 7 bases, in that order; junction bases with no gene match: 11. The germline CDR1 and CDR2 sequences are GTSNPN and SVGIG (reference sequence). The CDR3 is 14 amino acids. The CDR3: CAWTSTPGGNEAFF. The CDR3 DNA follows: TGTGCCTGGACATCAACCCCAGGGGGCAATGAAGCTTTCTTT.

This CDR3 is CASSLSRLDEQFF. CDR3 DNA sequence: TGTGCCAGCTCACTCTCTAGGTTGGATGAGCAGTTCTTC. This rearrangement joins TRBV18 to TRBJ2-1; D remains ambiguous. The CDR3 runs 13 residues. The V end was cut by 4 bases, the J end by 8 bases, with 12 bases between. The germline CDR1 and CDR2 sequences are KGHSH and LQKENI.